Sequencing of this T cell receptor beta chain was carried out in a study of monozygotic twins with inflammatory bowel disease. TCRdb reprocessed the 5' RACE reads and reports one entry per CDR3 protein, with no DNA. The sample includes about 300,000 distinct CDR3 sequences. CDR1 and CDR2 (germline): MNHEY, SVGAGI. This CDR3 contains 14 residues. The chain combines TRBV6-5 with TRBJ1-3; the D gene TCRdb calls, TRBD1, cannot be checked with no DNA. This receptor was taken from a human donor with ulcerative colitis or Crohn's disease, or a healthy co-twin of an affected twin (not recorded which). Sequenced input: blood. The CDR3 protein is CASSSTGRGHTIYF.